Listed below are T cell receptor beta chains from one sample, sequenced in a study of blood T cell repertoires in COVID-19. The assay was immunoSEQ multiplex PCR, and TCRdb's table has in-frame clones only and misses some. The sample shows fewer than 85,000 clones, more than 60% of them seen only once. The sample consisted of peripheral blood. These receptors all come from a woman of 80 years or more with active or convalescent COVID-19. Each CDR3 is given with its conserved first and last residue. The order of the fields is clone size, J gene, V gene, CDR3 protein. For some rows the clone size is stated as once, few or many, or as a class when expanded; others skip it.

clone_size: .
j_call: TRBJ2-5
v_call: TRBV11-2
cdr3_aa: CASNRGWEETQYF

clone_size: .
j_call: TRBJ2-2
v_call: TRBV2
cdr3_aa: CASKENRGPGELFF

clone_size: .
j_call: TRBJ2-7
v_call: TRBV30
cdr3_aa: CAWSVPGYEQYF

clone_size: .
j_call: TRBJ1-1
v_call: TRBV2
cdr3_aa: CASSDDSRSLNTEAFF

clone_size: few
j_call: TRBJ1-2
v_call: TRBV19
cdr3_aa: CASSILAQGAPVYGYTF

clone_size: .
j_call: TRBJ2-7
v_call: TRBV7-2
cdr3_aa: CASSLGRTNNEQYF

clone_size: few
j_call: TRBJ2-1
v_call: TRBV7-8
cdr3_aa: CASSLRSSVIYNEQFF

clone_size: once
j_call: TRBJ2-5
v_call: TRBV16
cdr3_aa: CASSQEGTVQETQYF

clone_size: .
j_call: TRBJ1-4
v_call: TRBV24-1
cdr3_aa: CATSDSRTGPNEKLFF

clone_size: .
j_call: TRBJ2-5
v_call: TRBV7-2
cdr3_aa: CASSDGVNQETQYF

clone_size: .
j_call: TRBJ1-3
v_call: TRBV9
cdr3_aa: CASSVDGGTGNTIYF

clone_size: .
j_call: TRBJ2-3
v_call: TRBV5-1
cdr3_aa: CASTPEGRSTDTQYF

clone_size: .
j_call: TRBJ2-2
v_call: TRBV27
cdr3_aa: CASSLRGLAGATGELFF

clone_size: once
j_call: TRBJ1-2
v_call: TRBV18
cdr3_aa: CASSPLVAPPNYGYTF

clone_size: few
j_call: TRBJ1-2
v_call: TRBV5-4
cdr3_aa: CASSLETANYGYTF

clone_size: .
j_call: TRBJ1-2
v_call: TRBV7-2
cdr3_aa: CASSLAGQNYGYTF

clone_size: few
j_call: TRBJ2-3
v_call: TRBV7-8
cdr3_aa: CASSLVTGRETDTQYF

clone_size: .
j_call: TRBJ2-5
v_call: TRBV4-1
cdr3_aa: CASSPSPGRGAVETQYF

clone_size: .
j_call: TRBJ1-1
v_call: TRBV9
cdr3_aa: CASSVDGREDTEAFF

clone_size: .
j_call: TRBJ2-1
v_call: TRBV18
cdr3_aa: CASSLSRANEQFF

clone_size: .
j_call: TRBJ2-7
v_call: TRBV5-6
cdr3_aa: CASSQGPPGAYEQYF

clone_size: .
j_call: TRBJ2-1
v_call: TRBV28
cdr3_aa: CASSLGGRNEQFF

clone_size: .
j_call: TRBJ2-3
v_call: TRBV4-3
cdr3_aa: CASSQDLESSTDTQYF

clone_size: .
j_call: TRBJ2-7
v_call: TRBV29-1
cdr3_aa: CSGAAWDRGTYEQYF

clone_size: .
j_call: TRBJ2-1
v_call: TRBV5-8
cdr3_aa: CASSYNREQFF

clone_size: .
j_call: TRBJ2-3
v_call: TRBV7-2
cdr3_aa: CASSSGTSREDTQYF

clone_size: .
j_call: TRBJ1-4
v_call: TRBV5-6
cdr3_aa: CASSPTGQGIYEKLFF

clone_size: .
j_call: TRBJ1-1
v_call: TRBV30
cdr3_aa: CAWKPGDRGTEAFF

clone_size: .
j_call: TRBJ2-5
v_call: TRBV5-1
cdr3_aa: CASSKGQYQETQYF

clone_size: .
j_call: TRBJ2-3
v_call: TRBV4-1
cdr3_aa: CASSQEVRGASDTQYF

clone_size: .
j_call: TRBJ2-2
v_call: TRBV2
cdr3_aa: CASRVASTGELFF

clone_size: .
j_call: TRBJ1-2
v_call: TRBV21-1
cdr3_aa: CASKGAQGWDGYTF

clone_size: .
j_call: TRBJ1-2
v_call: TRBV3-1/TRBV3-2
cdr3_aa: CASSPTEANYGYTF

clone_size: few
j_call: TRBJ2-5
v_call: TRBV11-2
cdr3_aa: CASSSLAGGDQETQYF

clone_size: .
j_call: TRBJ1-2
v_call: TRBV7-2
cdr3_aa: CASSLVGQGYGYTF

clone_size: .
j_call: TRBJ2-7
v_call: TRBV6-2/TRBV6-3
cdr3_aa: CASSYSRGHGEQYF

clone_size: .
j_call: TRBJ1-2
v_call: TRBV5-1
cdr3_aa: CASSPEDRNYPNYGYTF

clone_size: .
j_call: TRBJ1-6
v_call: TRBV12-3/TRBV12-4
cdr3_aa: CASSFDGNSPLHF

clone_size: .
j_call: TRBJ2-7
v_call: TRBV11-2
cdr3_aa: CASRAPGEGGYEQYF

clone_size: .
j_call: TRBJ2-5
v_call: TRBV7-9
cdr3_aa: CASSLASRGETQYF

clone_size: few
j_call: TRBJ2-7
v_call: TRBV12-3/TRBV12-4
cdr3_aa: CASSLSNSEQYF

clone_size: .
j_call: TRBJ1-2
v_call: TRBV28
cdr3_aa: CASSLEEDAEVNTF

clone_size: .
j_call: TRBJ1-6
v_call: TRBV5-4
cdr3_aa: CASSLELGAHNSPLHF

clone_size: .
j_call: TRBJ1-1
v_call: TRBV30
cdr3_aa: CAWSPLTEAFF

clone_size: .
j_call: TRBJ1-2
v_call: TRBV27
cdr3_aa: CASAHSGQGYYGYTF

clone_size: .
j_call: TRBJ2-2
v_call: TRBV7-3
cdr3_aa: CASSNSAAGELFF

clone_size: once
j_call: TRBJ2-5
v_call: TRBV18
cdr3_aa: CASSLGHVPQETQYF

clone_size: few
j_call: TRBJ1-3
v_call: TRBV19
cdr3_aa: CASSIGARFSGNTIYF

clone_size: .
j_call: TRBJ2-5
v_call: TRBV4-3
cdr3_aa: CASSQRGGGPQETQYF

clone_size: few
j_call: TRBJ2-2
v_call: TRBV7-2
cdr3_aa: CASSLVGLAREELFF

clone_size: .
j_call: TRBJ2-3
v_call: TRBV6-1
cdr3_aa: CASSDPGTLSTDTQYF

clone_size: .
j_call: TRBJ1-1
v_call: TRBV6-5
cdr3_aa: CASSRTGGLVTEAFF

clone_size: .
j_call: TRBJ2-7
v_call: TRBV28
cdr3_aa: CASSLRDRVYEQYF

clone_size: .
j_call: TRBJ1-1
v_call: TRBV19
cdr3_aa: CATKRGPGSAEAFF

clone_size: .
j_call: TRBJ2-5
v_call: TRBV13
cdr3_aa: CASSSLAAGRVVEETQYF

clone_size: .
j_call: TRBJ2-3
v_call: TRBV7-2
cdr3_aa: CASSLVGQGADTQYF

clone_size: .
j_call: TRBJ1-5
v_call: TRBV7-9
cdr3_aa: CASSLDGGSNQPQHF

clone_size: many
j_call: TRBJ2-3
v_call: TRBV5-6
cdr3_aa: CASSPRGFDTQYF